This is a list of T cell receptor beta chains from one sample in a study of immune cell composition in non-small cell lung cancer. Using immunoSEQ multiplex PCR, the repertoire was profiled, and TCRdb retains in-frame clones only, with some absent. Seen here are under 20,000 clones, 70% to 80% observed once, and the top ten hold about 10%. These same data were also listed under a study on CD4 T cells in lung cancer.

Sequenced material: non-adjacent lung tissue. These receptors were obtained from a human donor with non-small cell lung cancer. The CDR3 runs from the conserved cysteine through the conserved F or W. Each record gives: CDR3 protein, V gene, J gene.

CASSPVGRGDTEAFF,TRBV18,TRBJ1-1
CASSLATGGSTEAFF,TRBV5-1,TRBJ1-1
CAWSREGGYTF,TRBV30,TRBJ1-2
CASSPGLAGGRETQYF,TRBV7-2,TRBJ2-5
CASSYNPHEQYF,TRBV6-6,TRBJ2-7
CASRTSGRNEQFF,TRBV28,TRBJ2-1
CASSVGGGQGTEAFF,TRBV9,TRBJ1-1
CASSPRAVNNEQFF,TRBV18,TRBJ2-1
CASSWQGILMEAFF,TRBV6-6,TRBJ1-1
CASSLDPASNEKLFF,TRBV7-9,TRBJ1-4
CASSPGGGETQYF,TRBV5-1,TRBJ2-5
CASSIGGTGSAGANVLTF,TRBV19,TRBJ2-6
CASSLAGGSTDTQYF,TRBV7-2,TRBJ2-3
CASSSKTGGYGYTF,TRBV7-6,TRBJ1-2
CASTPRDLAGWGDTQYF,TRBV7-2,TRBJ2-3
CASSIGGLYGYTF,TRBV19,TRBJ1-2
CASSGVRADTQYF,TRBV7-2,TRBJ2-3
CASSLDGVSTDTQYF,TRBV5-1,TRBJ2-3
CSARTRSSSTDTQYF,TRBV29-1,TRBJ2-3
CASSRGPGAGTEAFF,TRBV4-1,TRBJ1-1
CASSTLRRGNSPLHF,TRBV7-2,TRBJ1-6
CASSFSPRTSGGVEQFF,TRBV7-3,TRBJ2-1
CASSLDPWDSYGYTF,TRBV7-2,TRBJ1-2
CASSLRGSSAGLTEAFF,TRBV11-2,TRBJ1-1
CASRQHPGNSPLHF,TRBV7-2,TRBJ1-6
CASSLLPGEQFF,TRBV13,TRBJ2-1
CASSGGTSITGELFF,TRBV2,TRBJ2-2
CASSLSARGISGNTIYF,TRBV27,TRBJ1-3
CASSYSKDTQYF,TRBV6-5,TRBJ2-3
CASSSGTMATYEQYF,TRBV11-1,TRBJ2-7
CASSPGEWVYTDTQYF,TRBV11-2,TRBJ2-3
CASSDPGHPQETQYF,TRBV25-1,TRBJ2-5
CASRRQALDNSPLHF,TRBV6-5,TRBJ1-6